This T cell receptor (beta chain) originates from a study of blood T cell repertoires in COVID-19. Method: immunoSEQ multiplex PCR; TCRdb's copy keeps in-frame clones and lacks some. The data show about 250,000 clones, with around nine tenths seen just once and around 3.1% held by the top ten. With V trimmed by 2 bases and J by 8 bases, 8 bases remained unmatched. CDR1 is SGHVS, CDR2 FQNEAQ, per germline. The CDR3 spans 14 residues. The J gene is TRBJ1-1, the V gene TRBV7-8, with 7 bases fitting TRBD1. This receptor was identified in a woman in her 40s who had been exposed to COVID-19. The sequenced material came from PBMCs or T cells enriched from blood (not recorded which). CDR3 residues: CASSLSEEDREAFF. The CDR3 bases are TGTGCCAGCAGCTTATCGGAAGAGGACAGGGAAGCTTTCTTT.